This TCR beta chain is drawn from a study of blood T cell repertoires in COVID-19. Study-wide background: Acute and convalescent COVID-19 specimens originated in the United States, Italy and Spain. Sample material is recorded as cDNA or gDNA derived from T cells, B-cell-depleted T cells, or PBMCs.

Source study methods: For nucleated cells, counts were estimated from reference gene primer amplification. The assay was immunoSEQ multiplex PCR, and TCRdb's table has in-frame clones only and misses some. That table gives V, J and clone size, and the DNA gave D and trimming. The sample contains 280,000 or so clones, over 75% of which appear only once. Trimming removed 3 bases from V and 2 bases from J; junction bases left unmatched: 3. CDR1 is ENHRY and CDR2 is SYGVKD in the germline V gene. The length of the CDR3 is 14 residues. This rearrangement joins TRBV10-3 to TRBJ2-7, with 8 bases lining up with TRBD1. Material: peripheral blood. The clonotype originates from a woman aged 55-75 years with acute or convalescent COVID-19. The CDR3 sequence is CAISETGGTYEQYF. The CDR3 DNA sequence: TGTGCCATCAGTGAAACAGGGGGAACCTACGAGCAGTACTTC.